The rows below give T cell receptor beta chains drawn from one sample of a study of T cells expressing NK-cell markers. Reprocessing the 5' RACE reads, TCRdb reports a single entry for every CDR3 protein and omits DNA. This sample's table reports around 380,000 distinct CDR3 sequences. What was sequenced was blood T cells: a sorted CD56 or NKG2C T cell subset, CD4+ or CD8+ T cells, or bulk PBMC T cells (not recorded which). The receptors come from a woman between 45 and 60 years old in good health. The CDR3 runs from the conserved cysteine through the conserved F or W. Each record gives: V gene, J gene, CDR3 protein.

V: TRBV6-5; J: TRBJ1-5; CDR3: CASSQGQGVEGGTQHF
V: TRBV5-1; J: TRBJ2-7; CDR3: CASKLSGVGNEQYF
V: TRBV19; J: TRBJ1-3; CDR3: CASSIGGQGTGNTIYF
V: TRBV6-2/TRBV6-3; J: TRBJ2-5; CDR3: CASSGGPGETQYF
V: TRBV7-9; J: TRBJ2-6; CDR3: CASSLGLAGAGANVLTF
V: TRBV15; J: TRBJ2-2; CDR3: CATSRDLGSPGELFF
V: TRBV5-1; J: TRBJ2-5; CDR3: CASSSGLAGPRETQYF
V: TRBV2; J: TRBJ2-1; CDR3: CASSRKGLFHEQFF
V: TRBV12-3/TRBV12-4; J: TRBJ2-7; CDR3: CASSDGLSYEQYF
V: TRBV12-3/TRBV12-4; J: TRBJ2-4; CDR3: CASSLAGYKNIQYF
V: TRBV5-1; J: TRBJ2-2; CDR3: CASTLTGFNTGELFF
V: TRBV19; J: TRBJ2-1; CDR3: CASSIQSSYNEQFF
V: TRBV5-1; J: TRBJ2-3; CDR3: CASIAPAGGPDTQYF
V: TRBV7-9; J: TRBJ1-1; CDR3: CASSLLGGFRGRRAFF
V: TRBV11-3; J: TRBJ1-1; CDR3: CASSLVGLGAFF
V: TRBV5-1; J: TRBJ2-1; CDR3: CASSLNPASGEQFF
V: TRBV7-8; J: TRBJ2-3; CDR3: CASSLVVRPDTQYF
V: TRBV12-3/TRBV12-4; J: TRBJ1-1; CDR3: CASSFEEGSTEAFF
V: TRBV20-1; J: TRBJ1-2; CDR3: CSARAGAQHYGYTF
V: TRBV12-3/TRBV12-4; J: TRBJ2-1; CDR3: CASKRGNEQFF
V: TRBV7-2; J: TRBJ2-5; CDR3: CASSSATGVAETQYF
V: TRBV28; J: TRBJ2-4; CDR3: CASSSIGGWDIQYF
V: TRBV9; J: TRBJ1-2; CDR3: CASSVDGDYGYTF
V: TRBV29-1; J: TRBJ2-1; CDR3: CSVLDRISYNEQFF
V: TRBV6-4; J: TRBJ2-1; CDR3: CASSDGGVQGYNEQFF
V: TRBV10-3; J: TRBJ2-2; CDR3: CAIKGTANTGELFF
V: TRBV12-3/TRBV12-4; J: TRBJ2-1; CDR3: CASSLSQASGEQFF
V: TRBV29-1; J: TRBJ2-1; CDR3: CSRTGPDSYNEQFF
V: TRBV5-5; J: TRBJ1-4; CDR3: CASMPGVGKLFF
V: TRBV10-3; J: TRBJ1-1; CDR3: CAGFMNTEAFF
V: TRBV11-2; J: TRBJ2-1; CDR3: CASSPRVVEQFF
V: TRBV5-1; J: TRBJ2-1; CDR3: CASGRGPSGRGGNEQFF
V: TRBV12-3/TRBV12-4; J: TRBJ1-2; CDR3: CASRTDTPGYGYTF
V: TRBV12-3/TRBV12-4; J: TRBJ2-1; CDR3: CASSFLLAGDIYNEQFF
V: TRBV3-1; J: TRBJ2-1; CDR3: CASSQENRREQFF
V: TRBV5-1; J: TRBJ2-1; CDR3: CASSWVAGDNEQFF
V: TRBV18; J: TRBJ1-6; CDR3: CASSPTQGADNSPLHF